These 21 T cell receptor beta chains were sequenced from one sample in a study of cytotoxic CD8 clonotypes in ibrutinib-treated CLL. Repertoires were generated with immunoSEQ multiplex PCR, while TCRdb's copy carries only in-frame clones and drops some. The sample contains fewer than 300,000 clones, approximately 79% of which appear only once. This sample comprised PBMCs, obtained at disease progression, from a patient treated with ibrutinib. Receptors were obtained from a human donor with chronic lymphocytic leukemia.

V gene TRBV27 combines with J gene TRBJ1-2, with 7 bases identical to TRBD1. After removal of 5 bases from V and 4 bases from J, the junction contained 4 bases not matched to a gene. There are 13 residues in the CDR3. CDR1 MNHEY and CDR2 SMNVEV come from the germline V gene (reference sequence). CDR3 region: CASSLRTGYGYTF. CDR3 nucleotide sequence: TGTGCCAGCAGTCTACGGACAGGCTATGGCTACACCTTC.

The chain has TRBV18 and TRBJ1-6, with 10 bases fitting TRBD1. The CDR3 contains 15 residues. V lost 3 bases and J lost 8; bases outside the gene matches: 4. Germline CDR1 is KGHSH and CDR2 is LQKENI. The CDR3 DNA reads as TGTGCCAGCTCACCCAGAGGACAGGGGGATTCACCCCTCCACTTT. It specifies CASSPRGQGDSPLHF.

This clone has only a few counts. The CDR3 DNA sequence: TGTGCCAGCAGTAAAAAGGGAAGAGGTAACTATGGCTACACCTTC. Protein: CASSKKGRGNYGYTF. The chain recombines TRBV28 with TRBJ1-2; D is ambiguous. Germline CDR1 and CDR2: MDHEN and SYDVKM. The CDR3 has 15 amino acids. V shed 5 bases and J shed 1 base, with 14 bases lying between them.

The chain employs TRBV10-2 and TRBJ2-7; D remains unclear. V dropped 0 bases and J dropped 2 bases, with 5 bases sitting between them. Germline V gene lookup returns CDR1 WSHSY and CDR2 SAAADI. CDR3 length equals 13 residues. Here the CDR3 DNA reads TGCGCCAGCAGTGAGTCGAGAGCCTACGAGCAGTACTTC. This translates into CASSESRAYEQYF.

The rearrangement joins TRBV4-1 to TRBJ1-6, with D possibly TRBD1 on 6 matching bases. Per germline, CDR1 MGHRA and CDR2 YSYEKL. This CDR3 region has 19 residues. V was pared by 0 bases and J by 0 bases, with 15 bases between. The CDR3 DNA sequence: TGCGCCAGCAGCCAAGACAACCAACAGGGCCGCTCCTATAATTCACCCCTCCACTTT. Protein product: CASSQDNQQGRSYNSPLHF.

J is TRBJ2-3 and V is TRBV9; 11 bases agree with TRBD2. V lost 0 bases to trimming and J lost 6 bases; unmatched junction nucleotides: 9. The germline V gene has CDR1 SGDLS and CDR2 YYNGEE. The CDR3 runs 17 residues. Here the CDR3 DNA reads TGTGCCAGCAGCGTAGCCCGGACTAGCGGGCCCGGGGATACGCAGTATTTT. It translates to CASSVARTSGPGDTQYF.

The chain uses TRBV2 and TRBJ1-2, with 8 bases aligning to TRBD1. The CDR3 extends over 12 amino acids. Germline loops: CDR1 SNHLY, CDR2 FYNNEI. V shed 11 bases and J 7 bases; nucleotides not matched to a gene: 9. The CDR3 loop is CAVGGRGLGYTF. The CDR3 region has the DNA TGTGCCGTTGGGGGCAGGGGGCTTGGCTACACCTTC. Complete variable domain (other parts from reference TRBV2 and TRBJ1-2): EPEVTQTPSHQVTQMGQEVILRCVPISNHLYFYWYRQILGQKVEFLVSFYNNEISEKSEIFDDQFSVERPDGSNFTLKIRSTKLEDSAMYFCAVGGRGLGYTFGSGTRLTVV.

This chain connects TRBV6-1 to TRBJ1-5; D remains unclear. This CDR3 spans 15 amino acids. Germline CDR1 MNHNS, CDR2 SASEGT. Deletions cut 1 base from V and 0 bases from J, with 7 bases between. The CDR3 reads CASSEVLGSNQPQHF. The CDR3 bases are TGTGCCAGCAGTGAAGTTTTGGGTAGCAATCAGCCCCAGCATTTT.

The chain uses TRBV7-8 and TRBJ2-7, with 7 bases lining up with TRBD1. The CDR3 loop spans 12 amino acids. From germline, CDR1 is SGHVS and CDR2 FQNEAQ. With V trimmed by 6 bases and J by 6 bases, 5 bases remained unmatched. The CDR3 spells CASSPDRLEQYF. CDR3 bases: TGTGCCAGCAGTCCGGACAGGCTCGAGCAGTACTTC. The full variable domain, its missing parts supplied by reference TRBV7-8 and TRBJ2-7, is GAGVSQSPRYKVAKRGQDVALRCDPISGHVSLFWYQQALGQGPEFLTYFQNEAQLDKSGLPSDRFFAERPEGSVSTLKIQRTQQEDSAVYLCASSPDRLEQYFGPGTRLTVT.

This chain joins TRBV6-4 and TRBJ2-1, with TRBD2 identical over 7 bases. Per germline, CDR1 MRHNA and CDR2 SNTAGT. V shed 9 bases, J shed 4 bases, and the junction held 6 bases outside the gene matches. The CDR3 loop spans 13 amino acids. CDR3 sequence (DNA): TGTGCCAGAAGCGGGATTAAGTACAATGAGCAGTTCTTC. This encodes CARSGIKYNEQFF.

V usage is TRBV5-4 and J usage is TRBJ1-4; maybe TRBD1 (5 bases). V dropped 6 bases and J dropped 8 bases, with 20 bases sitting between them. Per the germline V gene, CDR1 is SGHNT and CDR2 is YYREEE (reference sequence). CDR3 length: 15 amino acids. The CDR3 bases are TGTGCCAGCACCGAGGGGAGCCATCCAAGCGAAAAACTGTTTTTT. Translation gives CASTEGSHPSEKLFF.

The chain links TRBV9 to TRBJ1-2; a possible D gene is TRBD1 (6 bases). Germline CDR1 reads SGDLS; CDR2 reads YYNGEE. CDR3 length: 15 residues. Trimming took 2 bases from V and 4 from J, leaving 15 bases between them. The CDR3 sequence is CASSVSGALGYGYTF. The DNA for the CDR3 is TGTGCCAGCAGCGTCTCGGGGGCGCTGGGCTATGGCTACACCTTC.

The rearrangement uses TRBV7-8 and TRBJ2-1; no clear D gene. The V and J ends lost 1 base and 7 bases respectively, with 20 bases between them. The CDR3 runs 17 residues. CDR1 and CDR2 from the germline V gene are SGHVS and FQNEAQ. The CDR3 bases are TGTGCCAGCAGCTTAGGCATACCTCGCTACGGAGCAAATGAGCAGTTCTTC. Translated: CASSLGIPRYGANEQFF.

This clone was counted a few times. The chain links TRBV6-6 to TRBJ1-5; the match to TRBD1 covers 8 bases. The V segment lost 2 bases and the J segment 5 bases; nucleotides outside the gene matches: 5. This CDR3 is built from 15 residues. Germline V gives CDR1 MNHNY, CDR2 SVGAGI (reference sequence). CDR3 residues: CASSYPTGVYQPQHF. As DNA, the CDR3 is TGTGCCAGCAGTTACCCGACAGGGGTTTATCAGCCCCAGCATTTT.

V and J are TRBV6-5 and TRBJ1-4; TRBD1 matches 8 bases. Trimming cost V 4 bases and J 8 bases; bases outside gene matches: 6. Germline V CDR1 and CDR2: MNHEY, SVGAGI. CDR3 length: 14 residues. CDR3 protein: CASSSGQGWEKLFF. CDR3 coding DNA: TGTGCCAGCAGTTCAGGACAGGGCTGGGAAAAACTGTTTTTT.

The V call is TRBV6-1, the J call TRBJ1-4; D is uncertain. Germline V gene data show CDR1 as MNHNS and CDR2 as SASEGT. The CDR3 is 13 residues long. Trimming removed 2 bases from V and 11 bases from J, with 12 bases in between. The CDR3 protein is CASSEKGRVKLFF. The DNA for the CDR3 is TGTGCCAGCAGTGAAAAGGGAAGGGTGAAACTGTTTTTT.

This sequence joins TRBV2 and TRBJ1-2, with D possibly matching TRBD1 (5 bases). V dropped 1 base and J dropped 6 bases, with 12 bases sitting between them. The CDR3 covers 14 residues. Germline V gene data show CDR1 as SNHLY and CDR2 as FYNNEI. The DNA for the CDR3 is TGTGCCAGCAGTGAAGGGGTCCGGGGGAATGGCTACACCTTC. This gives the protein CASSEGVRGNGYTF. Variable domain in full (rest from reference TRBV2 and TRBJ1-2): EPEVTQTPSHQVTQMGQEVILRCVPISNHLYFYWYRQILGQKVEFLVSFYNNEISEKSEIFDDQFSVERPDGSNFTLKIRSTKLEDSAMYFCASSEGVRGNGYTFGSGTRLTVV.

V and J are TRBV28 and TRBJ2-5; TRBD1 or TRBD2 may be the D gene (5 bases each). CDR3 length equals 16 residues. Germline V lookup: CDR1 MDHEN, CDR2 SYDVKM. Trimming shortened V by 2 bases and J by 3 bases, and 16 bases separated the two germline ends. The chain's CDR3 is CASSLLRAGKKETQYF. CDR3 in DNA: TGTGCCAGCAGTTTACTGCGGGCAGGGAAGAAAGAGACCCAGTACTTC.

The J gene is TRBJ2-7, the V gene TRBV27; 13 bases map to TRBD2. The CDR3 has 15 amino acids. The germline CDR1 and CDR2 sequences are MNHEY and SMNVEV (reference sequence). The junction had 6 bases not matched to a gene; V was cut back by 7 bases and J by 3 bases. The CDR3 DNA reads TGTGCCAGCATGACCGGGACTAGCGGGAACTACGAGCAGTACTTC. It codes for CASMTGTSGNYEQYF.

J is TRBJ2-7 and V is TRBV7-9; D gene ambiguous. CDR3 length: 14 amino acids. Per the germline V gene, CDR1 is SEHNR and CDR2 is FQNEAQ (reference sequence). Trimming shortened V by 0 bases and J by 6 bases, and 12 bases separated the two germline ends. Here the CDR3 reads CASSLAQSGSEQYF. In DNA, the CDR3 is TGTGCCAGCAGCTTAGCGCAATCCGGGTCCGAGCAGTACTTC. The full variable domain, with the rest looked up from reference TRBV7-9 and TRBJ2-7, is DTGVSQNPRHKITKRGQNVTFRCDPISEHNRLYWYRQTLGQGPEFLTYFQNEAQLEKSRLLSDRFSAERPKGSFSTLEIQRTEQGDSAMYLCASSLAQSGSEQYFGPGTRLTVT.

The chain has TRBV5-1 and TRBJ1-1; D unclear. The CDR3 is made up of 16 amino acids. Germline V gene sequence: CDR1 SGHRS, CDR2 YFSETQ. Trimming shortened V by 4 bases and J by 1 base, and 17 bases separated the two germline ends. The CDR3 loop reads CASSGDLGLWNTEAFF. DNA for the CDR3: TGCGCCAGCAGCGGCGATCTTGGGTTATGGAACACTGAAGCTTTCTTT.